The entry below gives a single T cell receptor (beta chain) sequence along with its context. Its antigen is unknown. Germline V lookup: CDR1 SGHRS, CDR2 YFSETQ. V lost 1 base, J lost 2 bases, and 11 bases lay in between. This CDR3 is built from 15 residues. The sample originates from a study of T cell responses to AZD1222 COVID-19 vaccine. General study points: Within unmutated variant regions lay the reported targets of nearly half of spike-specific TCRs. At study baseline, merely five or six AZD1222 recipients were seropositive. Donors, mostly white British, included more females; clonal diversity was possibly underestimated.

Repertoires were generated with immunoSEQ multiplex PCR, while TCRdb's copy carries only in-frame clones and drops some. The sample records over 150,000 clones, roughly nine tenths being singletons. This sequence originates from an adult in good health. The sample in question was peripheral blood, obtained on day 0 of AZD1222 vaccination. The chain couples TRBV5-1 to TRBJ2-3, with D perhaps TRBD1 (5 bases). As DNA, the CDR3 is TGCGCCAGCAGCTTGTCAGGGTTCGACACAGATACGCAGTATTTT. It translates to CASSLSGFDTDTQYF. Variable domain in full (rest from reference TRBV5-1 and TRBJ2-3): KAGVTQTPRYLIKTRGQQVTLSCSPISGHRSVSWYQQTPGQGLQFLFEYFSETQRNKGNFPGRFSGRQFSNSRSEMNVSTLELGDSALYLCASSLSGFDTDTQYFGPGTRLTVL.